These T cell receptor beta chains were read from a single sample in a study of blood T cell repertoires in COVID-19. Sequencing was performed with immunoSEQ multiplex PCR; in TCRdb, only in-frame clones are kept and a portion is missing. The sample contains 140,000 or so clones, around 80% of which appear only once. Source material: peripheral blood. Source of these receptors: a man in his forties or fifties with acute or convalescent COVID-19. Both conserved end residues are part of each CDR3. The D gene is left open where the match is weak.

d_gene: .
v_gene: TRBV15
CDR3aa: CATSRGGQIQETQYF

d_gene: .
v_gene: TRBV5-1
CDR3aa: CASSGFGGDTEAFF

d_gene: .
v_gene: TRBV4-1
CDR3aa: CASRGLTGNTGELFF

d_gene: TRBD2
v_gene: TRBV6-6
CDR3aa: CASSRPLGGALPETQYF

d_gene: TRBD2
v_gene: TRBV7-8
CDR3aa: CASSLVRTSAKQGELFF

d_gene: TRBD2
v_gene: TRBV5-1
CDR3aa: CASSPMTSGVRGTGELFF

d_gene: TRBD1
v_gene: TRBV9
CDR3aa: CASSLGQGSGELFF

d_gene: .
v_gene: TRBV18
CDR3aa: CASSPPGYEQYF

d_gene: TRBD1
v_gene: TRBV7-2
CDR3aa: CASSKGWDRASYEQYF

d_gene: .
v_gene: TRBV30
CDR3aa: CAWVTEMNTEAFF

d_gene: TRBD1
v_gene: TRBV18
CDR3aa: CASSPDRGLSGNTIYF

d_gene: .
v_gene: TRBV2
CDR3aa: CASRGAQATEAFF

d_gene: TRBD1
v_gene: TRBV27
CDR3aa: CASTSTGTGIGSPLHF

d_gene: TRBD2
v_gene: TRBV27
CDR3aa: CASSFLLAGDSYNEQFF

d_gene: TRBD1
v_gene: TRBV19
CDR3aa: CASSTRTGLGYNEQFF

d_gene: .
v_gene: TRBV6-1
CDR3aa: CASSEDSRRTRRVNTEAFF

d_gene: .
v_gene: TRBV12-5
CDR3aa: CASGLVAGGYTGELFF

d_gene: TRBD1
v_gene: TRBV6-4
CDR3aa: CASSPTQGSYGYTF

d_gene: TRBD1
v_gene: TRBV5-1
CDR3aa: CASSVTGAYEQYF

d_gene: TRBD1
v_gene: TRBV29-1
CDR3aa: CSVEGGQGAGNYGYTF

d_gene: TRBD1
v_gene: TRBV10-2
CDR3aa: CASSGQGAQNTEAFF

d_gene: .
v_gene: TRBV7-9
CDR3aa: CASSWGPTEEKLFF

d_gene: .
v_gene: TRBV3-1/TRBV3-2
CDR3aa: CASSQVAGGAQSF

d_gene: TRBD1
v_gene: TRBV6-1
CDR3aa: CASSIGTDLTEAFF

d_gene: .
v_gene: TRBV10-3
CDR3aa: CAINPSGGTDTQYF

d_gene: .
v_gene: TRBV3-1/TRBV3-2
CDR3aa: CASSQVKRQDGYTF

d_gene: .
v_gene: TRBV10-1
CDR3aa: CASSRGDQPQHF

d_gene: .
v_gene: TRBV29-1
CDR3aa: CSTRDRGEQFF

d_gene: .
v_gene: TRBV5-1
CDR3aa: CASSLGAQAKNNEQFF

d_gene: TRBD1
v_gene: TRBV29-1
CDR3aa: CSAEGTVGNIQYF

d_gene: .
v_gene: TRBV5-5
CDR3aa: CASSLGGGNQPQHF

d_gene: TRBD2
v_gene: TRBV9
CDR3aa: CASSPGLAGDFGTQYF

d_gene: TRBD1
v_gene: TRBV29-1
CDR3aa: CSVDQGAGEQYF

d_gene: .
v_gene: TRBV6-5
CDR3aa: CASSYSSLNTEAFF

d_gene: TRBD2
v_gene: TRBV5-1
CDR3aa: CASSSGGAVYNEQFF

d_gene: TRBD2
v_gene: TRBV12-5
CDR3aa: CASGLVSSSGPNEQFF

d_gene: TRBD1
v_gene: TRBV5-1
CDR3aa: CASSFSGTGSSYNEQFF